This T cell receptor (beta chain) comes out of a study of OX40 agonist ivuxolimab in advanced cancers. Across the study: Aged roughly 23 to 80 with a mean of 60 years, they were 75% to 85% male. Partial responses occurred in Three dose-escalation patients, one with hepatocellular carcinoma and two with cutaneous melanoma. Findings and limits, study-wide: At 0.1 to 3.0 mg/kg, clonal expansion of CD4+ and CD8+ blood T cells had occurred by week 6.

The CDR3 length is 16 residues. Germline CDR1 SGHTA, CDR2 FQGTGA. Trimming took 4 bases from V and 6 from J; bases not matched to a gene: 9. Some clones are missing from TCRdb's copy, which holds only in-frame ones; the method was immunoSEQ multiplex PCR. The profile shows about 50,000 clones, 80% to 85% of them singletons. Points on this clone: Its target is not known.

The genes are TRBV7-3 and TRBJ2-1; TRBD2 aligns across 10 bases. This sequence was found in an adult with an advanced solid tumor such as melanoma, head and neck, liver or kidney cancer. The sequencing here drew on CD4+ or CD8+ T cells sorted from blood, taken in a trial of the OX40 agonist ivuxolimab. The CDR3 is CASSSPASGGGNEQFF. In nucleotides, the CDR3 is TGTGCCAGCAGCTCCCCAGCTAGCGGGGGTGGCAATGAGCAGTTCTTC. Filled out from reference TRBV7-3 and TRBJ2-1, the complete variable domain reads GAGVSQTPSNKVTEKGKYVELRCDPISGHTALYWYRQSLGQGPEFLIYFQGTGAADDSGLPNDRFFAVRPEGSVSTLKIQRTERGDSAVYLCASSSPASGGGNEQFFGPGTRLTVL.